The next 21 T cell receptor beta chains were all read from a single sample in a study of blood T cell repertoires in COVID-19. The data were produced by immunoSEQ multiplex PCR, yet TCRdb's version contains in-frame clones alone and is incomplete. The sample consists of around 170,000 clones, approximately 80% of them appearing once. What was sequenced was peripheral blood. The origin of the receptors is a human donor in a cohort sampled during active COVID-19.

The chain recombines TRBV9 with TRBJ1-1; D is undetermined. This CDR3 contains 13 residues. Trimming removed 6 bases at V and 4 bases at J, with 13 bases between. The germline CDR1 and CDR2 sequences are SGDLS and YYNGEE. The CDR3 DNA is TGTGCCAGCAACGAGAGGGAGGGCACTGAAGCTTTCTTT. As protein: CASNEREGTEAFF.

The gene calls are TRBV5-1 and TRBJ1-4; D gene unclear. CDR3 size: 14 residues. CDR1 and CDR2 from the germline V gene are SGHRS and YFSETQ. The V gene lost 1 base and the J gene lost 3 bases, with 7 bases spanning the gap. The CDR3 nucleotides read TGCGCCAGCAGCTTGTCCAGTTCTAATGAAAAACTGTTTTTT. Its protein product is CASSLSSSNEKLFF.

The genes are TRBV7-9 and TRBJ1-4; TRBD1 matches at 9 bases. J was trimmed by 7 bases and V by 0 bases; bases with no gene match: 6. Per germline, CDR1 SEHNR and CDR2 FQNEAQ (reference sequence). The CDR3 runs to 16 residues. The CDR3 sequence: CASSLATGTGSEKLFF. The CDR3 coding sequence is TGTGCCAGCAGCTTAGCTACCGGGACAGGGAGTGAAAAACTGTTTTTT.

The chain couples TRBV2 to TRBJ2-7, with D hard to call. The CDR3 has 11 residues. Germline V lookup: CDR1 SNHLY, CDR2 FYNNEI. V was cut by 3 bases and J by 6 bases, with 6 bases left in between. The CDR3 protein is CASSDIGEQYF. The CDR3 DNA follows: TGTGCCAGCAGTGACATCGGCGAGCAGTACTTC.

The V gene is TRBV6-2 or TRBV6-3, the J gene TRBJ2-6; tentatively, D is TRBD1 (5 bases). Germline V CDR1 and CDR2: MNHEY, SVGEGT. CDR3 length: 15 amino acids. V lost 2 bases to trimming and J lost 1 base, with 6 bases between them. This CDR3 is CASSYKGSGANVLTF. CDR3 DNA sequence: TGTGCCAGCAGTTACAAGGGGTCTGGGGCCAACGTCCTGACTTTC.

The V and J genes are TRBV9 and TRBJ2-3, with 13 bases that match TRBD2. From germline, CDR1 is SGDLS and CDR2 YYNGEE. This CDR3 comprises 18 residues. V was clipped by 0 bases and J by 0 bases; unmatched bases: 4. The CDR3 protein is CASSVETSGRTSTDTQYF. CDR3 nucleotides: TGTGCCAGCAGCGTAGAGACTAGCGGGAGGACTAGCACAGATACGCAGTATTTT. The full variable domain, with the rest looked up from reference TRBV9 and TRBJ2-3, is DSGVTQTPKHLITATGQRVTLRCSPRSGDLSVYWYQQSLDQGLQFLIQYYNGEERAKGNILERFSAQQFPDLHSELNLSSLELGDSALYFCASSVETSGRTSTDTQYFGPGTRLTVL.

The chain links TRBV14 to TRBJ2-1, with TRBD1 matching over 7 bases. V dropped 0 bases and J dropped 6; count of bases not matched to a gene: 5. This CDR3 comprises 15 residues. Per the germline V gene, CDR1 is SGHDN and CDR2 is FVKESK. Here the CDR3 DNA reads TGTGCCAGCAGCCAAGAACAGGGGTGGAGCAATGAGCAGTTCTTC. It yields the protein CASSQEQGWSNEQFF.

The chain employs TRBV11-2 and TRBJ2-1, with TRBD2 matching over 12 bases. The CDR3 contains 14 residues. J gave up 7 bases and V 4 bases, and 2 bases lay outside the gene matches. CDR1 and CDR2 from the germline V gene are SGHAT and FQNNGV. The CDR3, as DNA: TGTGCCAGCAGCTGGACTAGCGGGGTGAATGAGCAGTTCTTC. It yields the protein CASSWTSGVNEQFF.

CDR3 nucleotide sequence: TGCGCCAGCAGCGTAGGACGACTGGGACAGGGGGAGATCACAGATACGCAGTATTTT. As protein: CASSVGRLGQGEITDTQYF. The V call is TRBV5-1, the J call TRBJ2-3; 11 bases line up with TRBD1. Trimming took 4 bases from V and 2 from J; bases not matched to a gene: 15. This CDR3 has 19 residues. Germline lookup yields CDR1 SGHRS and CDR2 YFSETQ.

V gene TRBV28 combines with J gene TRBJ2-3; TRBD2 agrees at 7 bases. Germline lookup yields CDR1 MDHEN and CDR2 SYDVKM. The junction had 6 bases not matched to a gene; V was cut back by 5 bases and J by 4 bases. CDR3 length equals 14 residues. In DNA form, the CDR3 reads TGTGCCAGCAGTCCTAGCGGAGAGGCAGATACGCAGTATTTT. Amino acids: CASSPSGEADTQYF.

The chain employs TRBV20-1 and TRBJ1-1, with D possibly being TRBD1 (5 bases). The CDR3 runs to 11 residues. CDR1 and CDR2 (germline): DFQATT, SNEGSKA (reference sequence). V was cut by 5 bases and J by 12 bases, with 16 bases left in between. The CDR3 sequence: CSAHDSPKTFF. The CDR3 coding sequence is TGCAGTGCTCATGACAGCCCCAAAACTTTCTTT.

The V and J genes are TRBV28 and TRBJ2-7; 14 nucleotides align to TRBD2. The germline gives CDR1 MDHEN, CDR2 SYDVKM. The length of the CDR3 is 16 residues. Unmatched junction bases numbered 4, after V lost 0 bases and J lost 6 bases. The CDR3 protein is CASSLWTSGRAGEQYF. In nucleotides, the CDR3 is TGTGCCAGCAGTTTATGGACTAGCGGGAGGGCCGGCGAGCAGTACTTC.

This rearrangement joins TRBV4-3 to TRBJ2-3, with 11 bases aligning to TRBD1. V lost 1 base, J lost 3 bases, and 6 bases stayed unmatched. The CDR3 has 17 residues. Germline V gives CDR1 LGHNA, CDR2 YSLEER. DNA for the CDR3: TGCGCCAGCAGCCAAGGGGGGACAGGGGGTCTGACAGATACGCAGTATTTT. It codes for CASSQGGTGGLTDTQYF.

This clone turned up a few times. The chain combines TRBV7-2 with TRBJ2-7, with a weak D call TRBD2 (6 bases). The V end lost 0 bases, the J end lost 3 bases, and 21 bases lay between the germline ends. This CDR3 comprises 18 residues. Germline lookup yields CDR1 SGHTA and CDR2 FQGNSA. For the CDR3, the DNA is TGTGCCAGCAGCTTAGCTTGGCGGGGACCCACGAAGGACTACGAGCAGTACTTC. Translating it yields CASSLAWRGPTKDYEQYF.

The CDR3: CASRRGGQETQYF. DNA of the CDR3: TGTGCCAGTAGGCGTGGAGGCCAAGAGACCCAGTACTTC. J is TRBJ2-5 and V is TRBV19; tentative D call: TRBD2 (5 bases). This CDR3 is built from 13 residues. The ends were cut back, 6 bases at V and 1 base at J, with 9 bases in the middle. Per germline, CDR1 LNHDA and CDR2 SQIVND (reference sequence).

DNA for the CDR3: TGTGCCATTGGACAGCTAGGCGGAAACACCATATATTTT. This encodes CAIGQLGGNTIYF. The chain joins TRBV10-3 to TRBJ1-3, with a possible D match to TRBD1 (6 bases). V was cut by 9 bases and J by 4 bases, with 13 bases left in between. The germline V gene encodes CDR1 ENHRY and CDR2 SYGVKD. This CDR3 comprises 13 residues.

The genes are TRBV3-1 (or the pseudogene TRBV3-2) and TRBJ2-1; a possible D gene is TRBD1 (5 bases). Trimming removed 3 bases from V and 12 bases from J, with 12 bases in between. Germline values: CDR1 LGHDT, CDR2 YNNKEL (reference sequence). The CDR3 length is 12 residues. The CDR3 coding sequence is TGTGCCAGCAGCCAGAGCCCTAGGGGGCAGTTCTTC. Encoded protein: CASSQSPRGQFF.

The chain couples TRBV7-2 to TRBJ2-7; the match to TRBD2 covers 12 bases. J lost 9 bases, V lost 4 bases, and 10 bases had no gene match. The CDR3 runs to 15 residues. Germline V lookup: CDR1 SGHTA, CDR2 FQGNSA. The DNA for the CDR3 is TGTGCCAGCAGCTACTCTAGCGGGGGGGCGCTTTGGCAGTACTTC. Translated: CASSYSSGGALWQYF.

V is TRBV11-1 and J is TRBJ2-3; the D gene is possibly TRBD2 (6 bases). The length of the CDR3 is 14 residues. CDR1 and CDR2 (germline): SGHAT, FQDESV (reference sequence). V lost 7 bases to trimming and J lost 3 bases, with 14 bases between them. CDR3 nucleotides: TGTGCCAGCACCCAAGGGACTGGGACAGATACGCAGTATTTT. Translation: CASTQGTGTDTQYF.

The DNA for the CDR3 is TGTGCCAGCAGTGATCCCGGGGCAGGGGGATCCTACGAGCAGTACTTC. Its protein is CASSDPGAGGSYEQYF. The chain is built from TRBV25-1 and TRBJ2-7, with 7 positions matching TRBD1. Germline V gene lookup returns CDR1 MGHDK and CDR2 SYGVNS. This CDR3 is built from 16 residues. J gave up 1 base and V 3 bases, and 9 bases lay outside the gene matches.

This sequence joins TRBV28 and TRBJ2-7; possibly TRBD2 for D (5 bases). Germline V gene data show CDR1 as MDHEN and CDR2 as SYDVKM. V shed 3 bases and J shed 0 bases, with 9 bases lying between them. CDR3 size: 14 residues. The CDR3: CASSFPRDSYEQYF. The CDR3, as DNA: TGTGCCAGCAGTTTCCCCCGGGACTCCTACGAGCAGTACTTC.